These 30 T cell receptor beta chains share one sample of origin, sequenced in a study of regulatory T cells in long-lasting Graves disease. Time point noted: newly diagnosed GD, antithyroid drugs for less than 3 months. The authors made the TCR library using RNA they extracted from PBMCs. Library construction for TCR beta used iRepertoire HTBI primers and Arm-PCR of CDR3 regions. TCRdb processed the multiplex PCR reads anew with MiXCR; each CDR3 protein has one entry. Among some 340,000 distinct CDR3 sequences listed, approximately 12% were seen once. The sample also formed part of further work on T cells in Graves' hyperthyroidism and ophthalmopathy.

This specimen consisted of peripheral blood mononuclear cells (PBMCs), obtained at new diagnosis, from a patient treated with antithyroid drugs. The origin of the receptors is a woman younger than 35 with Graves disease.

Comments on this clonotype: This may be a read error, as it is one base from a much larger clone. This sequence joins TRBV6-1 and TRBJ1-1; D may be TRBD1 (5 bases). The CDR3 has 18 amino acids. Germline V gene lookup returns CDR1 MNHNS and CDR2 SASEGT. CDR3 sequence: CASSAPRARDYLNTEALF. For the CDR3, the DNA is TGTGCCAGCAGTGCACCGCGCGCGAGGGACTACTTGAACACTGAAGCTCTCTTT.

This sequence joins TRBV4-1 and TRBJ1-1; no definite D call. Trimming shortened V by 4 bases and J by 6 bases, and 15 bases separated the two germline ends. This CDR3 region has 14 residues. Germline CDR1 reads MGHRA; CDR2 reads YSYEKL. The CDR3 nucleotides read TGCGCCAGCAGCCGTTCGGCGGGTTCCGCTGAAGCTTTCTTT. Amino acid sequence: CASSRSAGSAEAFF.

This clonotype has a count of ten or more. The V call is TRBV27, the J call TRBJ2-7; D perhaps matches TRBD1 (6 bases). V lost 3 bases and J lost 3, with 15 bases in between. CDR3 length: 15 residues. Germline CDR1 MNHEY, CDR2 SMNVEV (reference sequence). The CDR3 here is CASSFRRQANYEQYF. The CDR3 DNA reads TGTGCCAGCAGTTTTAGGAGACAGGCAAACTACGAGCAGTACTTC.

This clonotype was counted ten times or more. V is TRBV7-3 and J is TRBJ2-1; 8 bases are a match to TRBD1. The CDR3 contains 14 residues. The trim removed 5 bases at V and 6 bases at J, leaving 6 bases unmatched. Germline CDR1 is SGHTA and CDR2 is FQGTGA. CDR3 coding DNA: TGTGCCAGCAGCCGGGGGACAGGCTCCAATGAGCAGTTCTTC. Translation gives CASSRGTGSNEQFF.

With regard to this clonotype: A much larger clone differs by one base, so this may be a read error. The chain has TRBV7-2 and TRBJ2-1; D gene uncertain. The germline V gene encodes CDR1 SGHTA and CDR2 FQGNSA. The V end was cut by 3 bases, the J end by 3 bases, with 12 bases between. The CDR3 extends over 15 amino acids. DNA of the CDR3: TGTGCCAGCAGCTTTGGCAAGGAATTCTACAATGAGCAGTTCTTC. As protein: CASSFGKEFYNEQFF.

In its sample, this clonotype was seen many times. The chain is built from TRBV14 and TRBJ2-1; no reliable D call. The CDR3 contains 13 residues. The V end lost 2 bases, the J end lost 5 bases, and 7 bases lay between the germline ends. Germline CDR1 and CDR2: SGHDN and FVKESK. The CDR3 protein is CASSQRLHNEQFF. In DNA, the CDR3 is TGTGCCAGCAGCCAAAGGCTGCACAATGAGCAGTTCTTC.

In its sample, this clonotype was seen many times. The CDR3 carries no conserved terminal phenylalanine or tryptophan, so it likely arises from a read error. It is unclear where the CDR3 begins or ends on the DNA, so no DNA is shown, and the CDR3 is as TCRdb lists it. The CDR3 spells CATGTGQS. The rearrangement links TRBV27 to TRBJ1-1; the table names TRBD1, a call not compared with the DNA. Germline loops: CDR1 MNHEY, CDR2 SMNVEV (reference sequence). A total of 8 residues make up the CDR3, ends included.

There are many counts of this clonotype. The chain links TRBV3-1 to TRBJ1-1; D possibly corresponds to TRBD1 (5 bases). V shed 4 bases and J shed 11 bases, with 23 bases lying between them. Germline V gene lookup returns CDR1 LGHDT and CDR2 YNNKEL (reference sequence). This CDR3 region has 15 residues. Here the CDR3 reads CASSLPGTGTPGAFF. CDR3 sequence (DNA): TGTGCCAGCAGCCTCCCTGGAACAGGCACCCCTGGGGCTTTCTTT.

This clonotype was counted many times. The chain combines TRBV18 with TRBJ2-5; D is perhaps TRBD1 (6 bases). Germline V gene lookup returns CDR1 KGHSH and CDR2 LQKENI. V shed 6 bases and J shed 1 base, with 15 bases lying between them. This CDR3 is 15 amino acids long. The CDR3 sequence: CASSRGQTVQETQYF. In nucleotides, the CDR3 is TGTGCCAGCTCCCGAGGACAGACAGTCCAAGAGACCCAGTACTTC.

This clonotype has only a few counts. The rearrangement joins TRBV4-3 to TRBJ1-5; 8 bases are shared with TRBD1. The germline V gene encodes CDR1 LGHNA and CDR2 YSLEER. V shed 0 bases, J shed 4 bases, and the junction held 2 bases outside the gene matches. CDR3 size: 15 residues. DNA of the CDR3: TGCGCCAGCAGCCAAGACTGGACAGGGAATCAGCCCCAGCATTTT. Translation gives CASSQDWTGNQPQHF.

This clonotype was seen many times. V is TRBV7-2 and J is TRBJ2-1, with TRBD2 identical over 12 bases. This CDR3 is built from 20 residues. CDR1 and CDR2 (germline): SGHTA, FQGNSA. Trimming at V came to 4 bases and at J to 0 bases, leaving 13 bases not matched to a gene. The CDR3 here is CASSSPGRLAGGLSYNEQFF. CDR3 sequence (DNA): TGTGCCAGCAGCTCCCCGGGGCGGCTAGCGGGGGGGCTCTCCTACAATGAGCAGTTCTTC.

This clonotype was observed a handful of times. An end of the junction does not agree with germline; a read error may underlie this. The chain has TRBV14 and TRBJ1-2; no clear D. The CDR3 extends over 11 amino acids. The germline V gene has CDR1 SGHDN and CDR2 FVKESK. CDR3 coding DNA: TGTGCCGGCAGCCAAAACGAGGGCTACACCTTC. Amino acids: CAGSQNEGYTF.

This clonotype was seen a handful of times. This chain's CDR3 is CASSPLQGITYNEQFF. The CDR3 bases are TGTGCCAGCTCACCCCTCCAAGGAATTACCTACAATGAGCAGTTCTTC. The V and J genes are TRBV18 and TRBJ2-1; D is uncertain. This CDR3 has 16 amino acids. Germline CDR1 is KGHSH and CDR2 is LQKENI. Trimming shortened V by 3 bases and J by 2 bases, and 14 bases separated the two germline ends.

This clonotype was found a few times. The gene calls are TRBV6-1 and TRBJ2-1, with TRBD2 matching over 12 bases. V trimming: 4 bases; J trimming: 9 bases; junction bases outside the gene matches: 7. The germline gives CDR1 MNHNS, CDR2 SASEGT. CDR3 length: 15 residues. The CDR3 DNA sequence: TGTGCCAGCAGTGTGACTAGCGGGAGATCTCCTGAGCAGTTCTTC. Residues: CASSVTSGRSPEQFF.

This clonotype was counted ten times or more. The genes are TRBV20-1 and TRBJ2-7; possibly TRBD2 for D (5 bases). The CDR3 has 15 amino acids. The germline V gene encodes CDR1 DFQATT and CDR2 SNEGSKA (reference sequence). Trimming took 0 bases from V and 3 from J, leaving 15 bases between them. For the CDR3, the DNA is TGCAGTGCTAGAGATTTCAGCGGAGATCTCTACGAGCAGTACTTC. Its translation: CSARDFSGDLYEQYF.

This clonotype was detected many times. This chain links TRBV19 with TRBJ1-2, with 8 bases lining up with TRBD1. Losses at the gene ends were 4 bases for V and 8 bases for J; bases not matched to a gene: 6. Germline CDR1 and CDR2: LNHDA and SQIVND (reference sequence). The CDR3 runs to 13 residues. The CDR3, as DNA: TGTGCCAGTAGTACCCTCGGACAGGGCGGCTACACCTTC. As protein: CASSTLGQGGYTF.

The chain links TRBV5-5 to TRBJ2-5; D unresolved. The germline CDR1 and CDR2 sequences are SGHKS and YYEKEE (reference sequence). Trimming left V 4 bases short and J 4 bases short, with 14 bases between. The CDR3 runs 14 residues. The CDR3 DNA follows: TGTGCCAGCAGCCCTAAATGGGGTGGAGAGACCCAGTACTTC. This translates into CASSPKWGGETQYF. Combining the CDR3 with reference TRBV5-5 and TRBJ2-5 gives the whole variable domain DAGVTQSPTHLIKTRGQQVTLRCSPISGHKSVSWYQQVLGQGPQFIFQYYEKEERGRGNFPDRFSARQFPNYSSELNVNALLLGDSALYLCASSPKWGGETQYFGPGTRLLVL.

The chain links TRBV19 to TRBJ2-1, with 11 bases aligning to TRBD2. J lost 5 bases, V lost 3 bases, and 3 bases had no gene match. The germline V gene has CDR1 LNHDA and CDR2 SQIVND (reference sequence). The CDR3 runs to 15 residues. Here the CDR3 reads CASSILAGGHNEQFF. In nucleotides, the CDR3 is TGTGCCAGTAGTATCCTAGCGGGAGGTCACAATGAGCAGTTCTTC.

As concerns this clonotype: With a much larger clone just one base away, this may be a read error. V and J are TRBV20-1 and TRBJ2-3; perhaps D is TRBD1 or TRBD2 (5 bases each). Germline V CDR1 and CDR2: DFQATT, SNEGSKA (reference sequence). This CDR3 spans 12 amino acids. For the CDR3, the DNA is TGCAGTGCTGATCAGGGAGAAGATAGGCAGTATTTT. Protein sequence: CSADQGEDRQYF.

This clonotype was detected ten times or more. This chain uses TRBV7-8 with TRBJ2-3, with D maybe TRBD2 (5 bases). The CDR3 has 16 residues. Germline-derived CDR1 and CDR2 are SGHVS and FQNEAQ. The germline V and J ends were trimmed by 5 bases and 1 base, with 16 bases remaining between them. In DNA, the CDR3 is TGTGCCAGCAGCCGCACCAGGACTCGGGGCACAGATACGCAGTATTTT. Translation: CASSRTRTRGTDTQYF.

There are many counts of this clonotype. The chain recombines TRBV6-1 with TRBJ1-2; D unresolved. The V gene lost 6 bases and the J gene lost 1 base, with 12 bases spanning the gap. The V gene's germline CDR1 is MNHNS and CDR2 SASEGT. This CDR3 is built from 14 residues. The chain's CDR3 is CASRRTADNYGYTF. CDR3 coding DNA: TGTGCCAGCAGACGGACCGCGGATAACTATGGCTACACCTTC.

As to this clonotype: Being one base from a much bigger clone, this may be a read error. V is TRBV18 and J is TRBJ2-1; the match to TRBD2 covers 7 bases. V gave up 5 bases and J gave up 4 bases; unmatched junction bases: 8. The length of the CDR3 is 15 residues. Looked up from germline, CDR1 is KGHSH and CDR2 is LQKENI. For the CDR3, the DNA is TGTGCCAGCTCAACACTAGCGAGAACATACAATGAGCAGTTCTTC. This sequence encodes CASSTLARTYNEQFF.

In its sample, this clonotype was seen many times. V and J are TRBV12-3 or TRBV12-4 and TRBJ2-1, with a weak D call TRBD1 (6 bases). CDR3 length: 15 amino acids. The V end was cut by 1 base, the J end by 4 bases, with 11 bases between. The CDR3 is CASSLGWTAYNEQFF. Here the CDR3 DNA reads TGTGCCAGCAGTTTAGGTTGGACAGCATACAATGAGCAGTTCTTC.

The V and J genes are TRBV7-8 and TRBJ2-2; the D is unclear. V lost 2 bases to trimming and J lost 5 bases, with 6 bases between them. Germline CDR1 SGHVS, CDR2 FQNEAQ. The CDR3 is 13 residues long. CDR3 region: CASSLIRTGELFF. DNA for the CDR3: TGTGCCAGCAGCTTAATTCGAACCGGGGAGCTGTTTTTT.

The chain employs TRBV6-1 and TRBJ2-4; D call uncertain. The CDR3 is 14 residues long. Trimming took off 6 bases at V and 6 bases at J, with 15 bases between the two ends. CDR1 MNHNS and CDR2 SASEGT come from the germline V gene. The DNA of the CDR3 is TGTGCCAGCAGGAAGAACGGTCTGATAAACATTCAGTACTTC. This sequence encodes CASRKNGLINIQYF.

This clonotype was recorded many times. The V call is TRBV19, the J call TRBJ1-5; D gene unclear. Germline CDR1 is LNHDA and CDR2 is SQIVND (reference sequence). The CDR3 loop spans 15 amino acids. V lost 2 bases to trimming and J lost 6 bases, with 14 bases between them. The CDR3 bases are TGTGCCAGTAGTATACGTAGGGCGGGCGGTCAGCCCCAGCATTTT. Its translation is CASSIRRAGGQPQHF.

The V call is TRBV20-1, the J call TRBJ2-6; 10 bases align to TRBD1. Germline loops: CDR1 DFQATT, CDR2 SNEGSKA (reference sequence). The CDR3 has 18 residues. V was clipped by 0 bases and J by 1 base; unmatched bases: 6. CDR3: CSARDLGTGASGANVLTF. CDR3 nucleotides: TGCAGTGCTAGAGATCTGGGGACAGGGGCGTCTGGGGCCAACGTCCTGACTTTC.

The table lists this clonotype with many counts. The chain joins TRBV12-3 or TRBV12-4 to TRBJ1-1; D perhaps matches TRBD1 (5 bases). The CDR3 consists of 14 residues. V was trimmed by 4 bases and J by 0 bases, leaving 9 bases between them. The CDR3 spells CASSWTNMNTEAFF. The DNA for the CDR3 is TGTGCCAGCAGTTGGACAAACATGAACACTGAAGCTTTCTTT.

This clonotype was counted at least ten times. The chain joins TRBV6-1 to TRBJ1-1; the D gene is possibly TRBD1 (5 bases). Germline values: CDR1 MNHNS, CDR2 SASEGT. This CDR3 is 15 amino acids long. The ends were cut back, 5 bases at V and 1 base at J, with 14 bases in the middle. The CDR3 here is CASSPHGGGNTEAFF. The CDR3 coding sequence is TGTGCCAGCAGTCCCCACGGGGGGGGGAACACTGAAGCTTTCTTT.

The chain couples TRBV4-3 to TRBJ2-3; 7 nucleotides align to TRBD2. Trimming at V came to 0 bases and at J to 4 bases, leaving 13 bases not matched to a gene. The CDR3 is 18 residues long. The V gene's germline CDR1 is LGHNA and CDR2 YSLEER. The CDR3 here is CASSQDRMGGWVADTQYF. The CDR3 region has the DNA TGCGCCAGCAGCCAAGATCGTATGGGAGGGTGGGTGGCAGATACGCAGTATTTT.